Sequencing of this T cell receptor beta chain was carried out in a study of T cells in Graves' hyperthyroidism and ophthalmopathy. There were TCR beta CDR3 regions amplified from RNA transcripts. When the TCR CDR3 underwent first-round RT-PCR, the HTBI primer set was used. In TCRdb, the multiplex PCR reads were re-called with MiXCR into one record per CDR3 protein. Among some 500,000 distinct CDR3 sequences listed, approximately 15% were seen once. Only a few counts were recorded for this clonotype. Its cognate antigen is unknown. Study-wide findings and caveats: The model predicted ophthalmopathy a median about 6.6 months before onset.

V lost 1 base to trimming and J lost 7 bases; unmatched junction nucleotides: 9. Germline V lookup: CDR1 SEHNR, CDR2 FQNEAQ (reference sequence). This CDR3 comprises 18 residues. The authors deemed Graves' hyperthyroidism stable absent ophthalmopathy progression within 18 months. The rearrangement uses TRBV7-9 and TRBJ2-1, with 14 nucleotides matching TRBD2. Sequencing was done on a sample of blood. The TCR was taken from a young woman with Graves' hyperthyroidism. The CDR3 DNA follows: TGTGCCAGCAGCTTAGACCAACCGGGACTAGCGGGAGATAATGAGCAGTTCTTC. It yields the protein CASSLDQPGLAGDNEQFF.